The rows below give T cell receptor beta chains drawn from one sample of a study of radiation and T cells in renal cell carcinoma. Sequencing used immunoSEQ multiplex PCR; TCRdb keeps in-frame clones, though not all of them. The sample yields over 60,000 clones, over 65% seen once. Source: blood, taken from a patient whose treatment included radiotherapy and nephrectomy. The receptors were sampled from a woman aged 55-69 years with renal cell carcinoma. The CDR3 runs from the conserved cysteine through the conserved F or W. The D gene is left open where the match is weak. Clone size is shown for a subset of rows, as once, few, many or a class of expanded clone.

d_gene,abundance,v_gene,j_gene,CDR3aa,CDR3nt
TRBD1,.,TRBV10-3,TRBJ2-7,CATSGTGGYEQYF,TGTGCCACTTCCGGGACAGGGGGCTACGAGCAGTACTTC
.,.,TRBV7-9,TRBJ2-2,CASSWTVTGELFF,TGTGCCAGTTCTTGGACTGTTACCGGGGAGCTGTTTTTT
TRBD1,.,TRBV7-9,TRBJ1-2,CASSFGQGYGYTF,TGTGCCAGCAGTTTCGGACAGGGCTATGGCTACACCTTC
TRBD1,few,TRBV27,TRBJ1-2,CASIKTGYSYGYTF,TGTGCCAGCATCAAGACAGGGTATTCCTATGGCTACACCTTC
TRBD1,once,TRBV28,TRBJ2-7,CASTKDRGRIYEQYF,TGTGCCAGCACTAAAGACAGGGGGCGAATCTACGAGCAGTACTTC
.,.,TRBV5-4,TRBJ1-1,CASSFGDFEAFF,TGTGCCAGCAGCTTCGGGGACTTTGAAGCTTTCTTT
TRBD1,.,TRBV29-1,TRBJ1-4,CSVPTLTGAGELFF,TGCAGCGTTCCTACTCTTACAGGGGCGGGGGAACTGTTTTTT
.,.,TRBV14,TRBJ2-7,CASSHQGGRSYEQYF,TGTGCCAGCAGCCACCAAGGAGGGCGCTCCTACGAGCAGTACTTC
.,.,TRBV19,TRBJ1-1,CASSIVGGGLVAEAFF,TGTGCCAGTAGTATAGTAGGGGGGGGACTGGTTGCTGAAGCTTTCTTT
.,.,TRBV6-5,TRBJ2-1,CASSSGPLQLF,TGTGCCAGCAGCTCGGGCCCCCTCCAGCTCTTC
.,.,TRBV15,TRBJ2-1,CATSRENWGDFGVWQFF,TGTGCCACCAGCAGAGAAAATTGGGGCGACTTTGGGGTTTGGCAGTTCTTC
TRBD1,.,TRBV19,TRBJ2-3,CASRGTGVDTQYF,TGTGCCAGTAGGGGGACAGGGGTAGATACGCAGTATTTT
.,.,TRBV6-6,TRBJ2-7,CASSLGQALEQYF,TGTGCCAGCAGTTTGGGTCAGGCACTCGAGCAGTACTTC
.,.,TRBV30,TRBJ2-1,CAWSPPQRAYNEQFF,TGTGCCTGGAGCCCCCCCCAGCGGGCCTACAATGAGCAGTTCTTC
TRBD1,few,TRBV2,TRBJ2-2,CASIWRPGQGNTGELFF,TGTGCCAGCATATGGCGACCGGGACAGGGAAACACCGGGGAGCTGTTTTTT
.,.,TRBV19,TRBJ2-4,CASSIDPLIQYF,TGTGCCAGTAGTATAGATCCGCTTATTCAGTACTTC
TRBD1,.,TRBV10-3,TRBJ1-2,CAISAYTDRVRNYGYTF,TGTGCCATCAGTGCATACACCGACAGGGTTAGGAACTATGGCTACACCTTC
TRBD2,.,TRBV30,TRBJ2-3,CAWRTSGTDTQYF,TGTGCCTGGAGAACTAGCGGCACAGATACGCAGTATTTT
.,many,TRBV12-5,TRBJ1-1,CASAYGWATEAFF,TGTGCTAGTGCCTACGGGTGGGCCACTGAAGCTTTCTTT
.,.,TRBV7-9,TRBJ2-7,CASSLVTGSYEQYF,TGTGCCAGCAGCTTAGTTACAGGGAGCTACGAGCAGTACTTC
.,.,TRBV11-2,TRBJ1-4,CASSLGEKLFF,TGTGCCAGCAGCCTCGGCGAAAAACTGTTTTTT
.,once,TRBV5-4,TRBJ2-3,CASSLAGTDTQYF,TGTGCCAGCAGCTTGGCCGGTACAGATACGCAGTATTTT
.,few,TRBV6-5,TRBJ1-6,CASSSYSNSPLHF,TGTGCCAGCAGTAGTTACAGTAATTCACCCCTCCACTTT
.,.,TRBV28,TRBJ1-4,CASSDQTGYNEKLFF,TGTGCCAGCAGTGACCAAACAGGGTACAATGAAAAACTGTTTTTT
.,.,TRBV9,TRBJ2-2,CASHRDWKNTGELFF,TGTGCCAGCCACCGGGACTGGAAGAACACCGGGGAGCTGTTTTTT
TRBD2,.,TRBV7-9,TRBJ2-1,CASSPTSGGAPYNEQFF,TGTGCCAGCAGCCCGACTAGCGGGGGGGCGCCCTACAATGAGCAGTTCTTC
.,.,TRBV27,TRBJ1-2,CASRYQTETYGYTF,TGTGCCAGCAGATACCAGACAGAGACCTATGGCTACACCTTC
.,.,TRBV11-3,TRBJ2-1,CASSLGLSHEQFF,TGTGCCAGCAGCTTAGGACTATCCCATGAGCAGTTCTTC
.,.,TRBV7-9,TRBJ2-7,CASSLLADEQYF,TGTGCCAGCAGCTTATTGGCTGACGAGCAGTACTTC
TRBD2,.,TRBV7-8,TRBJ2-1,CASSLGGLAGNEQFF,TGTGCCAGCAGCTTAGGGGGCCTAGCGGGTAATGAGCAGTTCTTC
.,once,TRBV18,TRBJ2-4,CASSPPGALAKNIQYF,TGTGCCAGCTCACCACCAGGGGCGCTTGCCAAAAACATTCAGTACTTC
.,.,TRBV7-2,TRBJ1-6,CASSLGGQTVYNSPLHF,TGTGCCAGCAGCTTAGGGGGGCAGACAGTCTATAATTCACCCCTCCACTTT
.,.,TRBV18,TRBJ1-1,CASSPRQDTEAFF,TGTGCCAGCTCACCTCGACAGGACACTGAAGCTTTCTTT
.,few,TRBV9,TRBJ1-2,CASSVEADLGYTF,TGTGCCAGCAGCGTAGAGGCGGATTTAGGCTACACCTTC
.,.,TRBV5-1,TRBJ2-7,CASSPRQDPYEQYF,TGCGCCAGCAGCCCCAGACAGGACCCCTACGAGCAGTACTTC
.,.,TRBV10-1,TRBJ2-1,CASNGASYNEQFF,TGCGCCAGCAACGGGGCTTCCTACAATGAGCAGTTCTTC
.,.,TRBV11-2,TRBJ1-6,CASSVSDRSSYNSPLHF,TGTGCCAGCAGCGTATCTGACAGGAGCTCCTATAATTCACCCCTCCACTTT
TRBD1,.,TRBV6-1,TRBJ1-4,CASRADRDIEKLFF,TGTGCCAGCCGCGCGGACAGGGACATAGAAAAACTGTTTTTT
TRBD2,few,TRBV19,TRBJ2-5,CASSFLAGDQETQYF,TGTGCCAGTAGTTTTCTAGCGGGGGACCAAGAGACCCAGTACTTC
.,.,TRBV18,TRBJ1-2,CASSPNQERTDGYTF,TGTGCCAGCTCACCGAATCAAGAGAGGACAGATGGCTACACCTTC
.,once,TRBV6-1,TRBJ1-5,CASSENGVNQPQHF,TGTGCCAGCAGTGAAAATGGGGTTAATCAGCCCCAGCATTTT
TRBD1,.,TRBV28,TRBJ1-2,CASSAGQGVNGYTF,TGTGCCAGCAGTGCCGGACAGGGGGTGAATGGCTACACCTTC
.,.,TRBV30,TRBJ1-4,CAWRRDEKLFF,TGTGCCTGGAGAAGAGACGAAAAACTGTTTTTT
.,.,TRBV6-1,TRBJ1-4,CASSEASGFNEKLFF,TGTGCCAGCAGTGAAGCTTCAGGATTTAATGAAAAACTGTTTTTT
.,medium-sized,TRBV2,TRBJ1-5,CASSEINQPQHF,TGTGCCAGCAGTGAAATCAATCAGCCCCAGCATTTT
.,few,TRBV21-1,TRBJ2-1,CASSVQRQGVYNEQFF,TGTGCCAGCAGCGTACAGCGACAGGGGGTCTACAATGAGCAGTTCTTC
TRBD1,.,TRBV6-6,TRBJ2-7,CASRLGQGAYEQYF,TGTGCCAGCAGATTAGGACAGGGGGCTTACGAGCAGTACTTC
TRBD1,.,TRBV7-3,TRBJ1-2,CASSTTGGDYGYTF,TGTGCCAGCAGCACGACAGGGGGTGACTATGGCTACACCTTC
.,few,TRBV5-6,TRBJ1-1,CASSLETENEAFF,TGTGCCAGCAGCTTGGAGACAGAAAATGAAGCTTTCTTT
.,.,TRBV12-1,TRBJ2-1,CASSPLGGLAGRRPYNEQFF,TGTGCCAGCAGCCCTTTAGGGGGACTAGCGGGGAGGAGGCCCTACAATGAGCAGTTCTTC
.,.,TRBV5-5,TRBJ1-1,CASSLRVNTEAFF,TGTGCCAGCAGCTTGCGTGTGAACACTGAAGCTTTCTTT
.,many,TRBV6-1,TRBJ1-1,CASSETNGRGTEAFF,TGTGCCAGCAGTGAAACCAACGGACGGGGAACTGAAGCTTTCTTT
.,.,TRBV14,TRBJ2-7,CASSRGLTAGYEQYF,TGTGCCAGCAGCCGTGGGTTAACGGCGGGCTACGAGCAGTACTTC
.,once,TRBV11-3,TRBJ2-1,CASRKGGDEQFF,TGTGCCAGCAGAAAAGGTGGGGATGAGCAGTTCTTC
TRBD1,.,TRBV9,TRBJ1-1,CASSPGTGGEWRSEAFF,TGTGCCAGCAGCCCCGGGACAGGGGGCGAGTGGAGGTCTGAAGCTTTCTTT
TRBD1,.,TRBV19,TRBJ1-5,CASSRRTGQNQPQHF,TGTGCCAGTAGTCGACGGACAGGGCAAAATCAGCCCCAGCATTTT
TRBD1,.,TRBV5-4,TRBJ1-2,CASSTDRDYGYTF,TGTGCCAGCAGCACGGACAGGGACTATGGCTACACCTTC
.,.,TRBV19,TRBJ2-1,CASSTTSLAEPLGSYNEQFF,TGTGCCAGTAGTACGACTAGTTTAGCCGAACCCTTGGGATCCTACAATGAGCAGTTCTTC
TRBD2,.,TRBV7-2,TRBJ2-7,CASSPGTSGRRVGYEQYF,TGTGCCAGCAGCCCAGGGACTAGCGGGAGGAGGGTAGGCTACGAGCAGTACTTC